This TCR beta chain is from a study of beta chain features in type 1 diabetes. Regarding the study as a whole: Researchers report that Type 1 diabetes patients had moderately but significantly shorter TCRB CDR3s across all four CD4+ subsets.

The entirety of the isolated RNA underwent reverse transcription, so expressed TCRB transcripts were sequenced. There were 3 million to 4 million reads on average in the naive, central memory and regulatory T cell samples. Data came from immunoSEQ multiplex PCR; TCRdb stores just in-frame clones and leaves some out. The sample includes about 260,000 clones, roughly a quarter of them seen just once. This clone was seen a few times. The target antigen is unknown. V shed 5 bases and J 0 bases; nucleotides not matched to a gene: 5. Germline V CDR1 and CDR2: SGHTA, FQGTGA. This CDR3 comprises 16 residues. The rearrangement uses TRBV7-3 and TRBJ2-2; 8 positions agree with TRBD1. The sample taken for sequencing was naive CD4+ T cells from blood. The receptor was isolated from a woman aged 25 to 45 with type 1 diabetes. CDR3 DNA sequence: TGTGCCAGCAGCAGGACAGGGCCCTCGAACACCGGGGAGCTGTTTTTT. It specifies CASSRTGPSNTGELFF.